This is a list of T cell receptor beta chains from one sample in a study of radiotherapy plus CTLA-4 blockade in lung cancer. Assay: immunoSEQ multiplex PCR; the TCRdb copy retains only in-frame clones and omits some. The table has about 62,000 clones, around 76% seen once. The sequencing here drew on peripheral blood, taken from a patient treated with radiotherapy plus ipilimumab. Receptors originate from a human donor with non-small cell lung cancer who had a complete response to radiotherapy plus ipilimumab. The CDR3 runs from the conserved cysteine through the conserved F or W. Each record gives: V gene, J gene, clone size, D gene, CDR3 DNA, CDR3 protein. D genes are given only for firm matches. Some rows mark clone size as missing; the rest say once, few, many or name a class of expanded clone.

TRBV28	TRBJ2-7	few	TRBD2	TGTGCCAGCAGTTCCGGGACTAGCGGGAGAAGGTACGAGCAGTACTTC	CASSSGTSGRRYEQYF
TRBV7-8	TRBJ1-4	NA	NA	TGTGCCAGCAGCTTAATGGGCGGTTCAGGGGAAAAACTGTTTTTT	CASSLMGGSGEKLFF
TRBV6-6	TRBJ1-3	NA	NA	TGTGCCAGCAGTGCCCGGGGTTCTGGAAACACCATATATTTT	CASSARGSGNTIYF
TRBV5-5	TRBJ1-3	NA	NA	TGTGCCAGCAGCCCGAACGTGTATAGCTCTGGAAACACCATATATTTT	CASSPNVYSSGNTIYF
TRBV7-9	TRBJ2-7	NA	TRBD1	TGTGCCAGCAGCTTAGGGACAGGGGCCTACGAGCAGTACTTC	CASSLGTGAYEQYF
TRBV2	TRBJ2-7	NA	NA	TGTGCCAGCAGTGACAGGGGCTACGAGCAGTACTTC	CASSDRGYEQYF
TRBV6-5	TRBJ2-7	NA	TRBD2	TGTGCCAGCACCAAACTCGCCCGGGGGGACTACGAGCAGTACTTC	CASTKLARGDYEQYF
TRBV27	TRBJ1-2	NA	NA	TGTGCCAGCGCGCCTTGGGACACTGAAATCTATGGCTACACCTTC	CASAPWDTEIYGYTF
TRBV11-3	TRBJ2-2	few	NA	TGTGCCAGCAGCCCACAGGGTTACGGGGAGCTGTTTTTT	CASSPQGYGELFF
TRBV5-4	TRBJ2-1	NA	TRBD1	TGTGCCAGCAGCCCGGACCCGGACAGGGGCGGAAATGAGCAGTTCTTC	CASSPDPDRGGNEQFF
TRBV7-9	TRBJ2-1	NA	NA	TGTGCCAGCAGCTTAAGAGGAGCGTGGGGAACTAGAAATAACAATGAGCAGTTCTTC	CASSLRGAWGTRNNNEQFF
TRBV28	TRBJ1-1	NA	NA	TGTGCCAGCAGTTTAACTTCTCGACTCCAGGAAGCTTTCTTT	CASSLTSRLQEAFF
TRBV19	TRBJ1-6	once	NA	TGTGCCAGTAGTCAAAAGGAGAGCTCCTATAATTCACCCCTCCACTTT	CASSQKESSYNSPLHF
TRBV5-5	TRBJ2-7	NA	TRBD2	TGTGCCAGCAGCTTGGGACAACCGGGACTAGCGGGAAGACCCTACGAGCAGTACTTC	CASSLGQPGLAGRPYEQYF
TRBV10-1	TRBJ1-2	NA	TRBD1	TGCGCCAGCAGTTATAGGGACAGGGGGCGAGGTGGCTACACCTTC	CASSYRDRGRGGYTF
TRBV28	TRBJ2-2	NA	NA	TGTGCCAGCAGTTTACGGGGGGAGCTGTTTTTT	CASSLRGELFF
TRBV6-1	TRBJ2-7	NA	TRBD2	TGTGCCAGCAGTGACGTGGGACTAGCGGGAGCGTACGAGCAGTACTTC	CASSDVGLAGAYEQYF
TRBV28	TRBJ2-7	NA	TRBD2	TGTGCCAGCAGCGGGGGGGGGAAAGAGCAGTACTTC	CASSGGGKEQYF
TRBV18	TRBJ2-1	NA	NA	TGTGCCAGCTCACCACCGGCAGCGGTTGAGCAGTTCTTC	CASSPPAAVEQFF
TRBV7-3	TRBJ2-1	NA	NA	TGTGCCAGCAGCTTAACGGCCCTAGCGAACAATGAGCAGTTCTTC	CASSLTALANNEQFF
TRBV30	TRBJ2-7	NA	TRBD2	TGTGCCTGGGTTCGTGGGACTAGCGGTGTCCCCGATCCCTTTAACGAGCAGTACTTC	CAWVRGTSGVPDPFNEQYF
TRBV6-6	TRBJ2-7	NA	NA	TGTGCCAGCGGTAGCTACGGGGTTTACGAGCAGTACTTC	CASGSYGVYEQYF
TRBV5-8	TRBJ1-1	NA	NA	TGTGCCAGCAGCTCAATTACACCGGGGGAAACTGAAGCTTTCTTT	CASSSITPGETEAFF
TRBV2	TRBJ1-4	NA	NA	TGTGCCAGCAACCTCATGACAGGCTCAAATGAAAAACTGTTTTTT	CASNLMTGSNEKLFF
TRBV9	TRBJ2-2	NA	TRBD2	TGTGCCAGCAGTGCACTAGCGGGGGGGACTAACACCGGGGAGCTGTTTTTT	CASSALAGGTNTGELFF
TRBV5-6	TRBJ1-3	NA	NA	TGTGCCAGCAGCCGATTGTACCCACGGACAGACCCCTCTGGAAACACCATATATTTT	CASSRLYPRTDPSGNTIYF
TRBV28	TRBJ1-5	NA	TRBD1	TGTGCCAGCAGGACAGGGGGCGGGGGAAATCAGCCCCAGCATTTT	CASRTGGGGNQPQHF
TRBV6-5	TRBJ2-7	NA	NA	TGTGCCAGCAGTTACTCCCACAGCTCCTACGAGCAGTACTTC	CASSYSHSSYEQYF
TRBV5-6	TRBJ1-1	few	NA	TGTGCCAGCAGCTTCGGGGGATGGACTGAAGCTTTCTTT	CASSFGGWTEAFF
TRBV29-1	TRBJ1-1	NA	NA	TGCAGCGCACAACAGCTGAACACTGAAGCTTTCTTT	CSAQQLNTEAFF
TRBV4-2	TRBJ2-1	few	TRBD2	TGTGCCAGCAGCCAACCGGTGTGGGGACTAGCGGACGTTAAGCACAATGAGCAGTTCTTC	CASSQPVWGLADVKHNEQFF
TRBV28	TRBJ2-7	NA	TRBD2	TGTGCCAGCAGAAACCCGGGGGGTTTGGGGTACGAGCAGTACTTC	CASRNPGGLGYEQYF
TRBV7-8	TRBJ2-1	NA	TRBD2	TGTGCCAGCAGCTTACTGACGGGAGGGTCGGGTGATGAGCAGTTCTTC	CASSLLTGGSGDEQFF
TRBV4-2	TRBJ1-2	NA	NA	TGTGCCAGCAGCCAAGACCTCAGGTTCCTCGGTGGCTACACCTTC	CASSQDLRFLGGYTF
TRBV2	TRBJ2-7	NA	TRBD1	TGTGCCAGCAGCGACAATCCGACAGGGGCCACCTACGAGCAGTACTTC	CASSDNPTGATYEQYF
TRBV2	TRBJ2-7	NA	TRBD1	TGTGCCAGCAGTAGAAACAGGGACAGGAGACACTACGAGCAGTACTTC	CASSRNRDRRHYEQYF
TRBV7-8	TRBJ1-5	NA	NA	TGTGCCAGCAGAGGGGGACCCAATCAGCCCCAGCATTTT	CASRGGPNQPQHF
TRBV6-6	TRBJ1-1	NA	TRBD1	TGTGCCAGCAACGAGGACAGGGTCCGGAACACTGAAGCTTTCTTT	CASNEDRVRNTEAFF
TRBV6-1	TRBJ2-3	NA	TRBD2	TGTGCCAGCAGCTCCGGGACTAGCTTCACAGATACGCAGTATTTT	CASSSGTSFTDTQYF
TRBV5-1	TRBJ2-1	NA	TRBD1	TGCGCCAGCAGCGGGGGGACAGGGGTGTCTGAGCAGTTCTTC	CASSGGTGVSEQFF
TRBV6-6	TRBJ1-1	NA	TRBD1	TGTGCCAGCAGTGGGGACAGGGGGCTTGACACTGAAGCTTTCTTT	CASSGDRGLDTEAFF
TRBV7-2	TRBJ1-4	NA	NA	TGTGCCAGCAGCTTAGAGAGGGTTGAAAAACTGTTTTTT	CASSLERVEKLFF
TRBV7-3	TRBJ2-2	NA	NA	TGTGCCAGCAGCTTAGACCCTGGGCCCGGGGAGCTGTTTTTT	CASSLDPGPGELFF
TRBV5-1	TRBJ2-7	NA	TRBD1	TGCGCCAGCAGCTTGGGTGGGACAGGTGGCTACGAGCAGTACTTC	CASSLGGTGGYEQYF
TRBV5-8	TRBJ1-5	NA	NA	TGTGCCAGCAGCTTGGGGATGATCGGGGATGGCAATCAGCCCCAGCATTTT	CASSLGMIGDGNQPQHF
TRBV19	TRBJ1-6	once	NA	TGTGCCAGTAGTATAGCGACTTTCAGAAATTCACCCCTCCACTTT	CASSIATFRNSPLHF
TRBV6-1	TRBJ2-1	NA	TRBD2	TGTGCCAGCGGGACTAGCGGGGGCTACAATGAGCAGTTCTTC	CASGTSGGYNEQFF
TRBV28	TRBJ2-7	once	TRBD2	TGTGCCAGCAGTTTGACTAGCGGCAGCTCCTACGAGCAGTACTTC	CASSLTSGSSYEQYF
TRBV4-2	TRBJ2-1	NA	NA	TGTGCCAGCAGCCAAGATCTTAGACGGGGGTCCTACAATGAGCAGTTCTTC	CASSQDLRRGSYNEQFF
TRBV6-5	TRBJ2-7	once	TRBD1	TGTGCCAGCAGACTAGCCCGGACAGGGACCTACGAGCAGTACTTC	CASRLARTGTYEQYF
TRBV5-1	TRBJ1-1	few	NA	TGCGCCAGCAGCCTCCCGACAGTTTTAGGGAAGTCTGAAGCTTTCTTT	CASSLPTVLGKSEAFF
TRBV4-2	TRBJ1-1	few	TRBD1	TGTGCCAGCAGCCAGTACCCGGGACAGGGACCTGAAGCTTTCTTT	CASSQYPGQGPEAFF
TRBV7-9	TRBJ2-3	NA	TRBD2	TGTGCCAGCAGCTTATATGGGACTAGCGGGAGTAGAGATACGCAGTATTTT	CASSLYGTSGSRDTQYF
TRBV19	TRBJ1-2	few	TRBD1	TGTGCCAGTAGTGACAGGGGGCATGGCTACACCTTC	CASSDRGHGYTF
TRBV19	TRBJ1-5	NA	NA	TGTGCCAGTAGTAATCAACTCAATCAGCCCCAGCATTTT	CASSNQLNQPQHF
TRBV7-2	TRBJ1-6	NA	NA	TGTGCCAGCAGCTTAAGGCAGGGCCGCTCACCCCTCCACTTT	CASSLRQGRSPLHF
TRBV5-6	TRBJ2-3	NA	NA	TGTGCCAGCAGCTTCGGTTCTGTGACGCAGTATTTT	CASSFGSVTQYF
TRBV5-1	TRBJ2-3	once	NA	TGCGCCAGCAGCTTGGCTCAGGGGGGTTACTCAGATACGCAGTATTTT	CASSLAQGGYSDTQYF
TRBV4-3	TRBJ2-5	NA	NA	TGCGCCAGCAGCCAAGATCCCGGGCCCCGTCAGGGAGAGACCCAGTACTTC	CASSQDPGPRQGETQYF